The 5 T cell receptor beta chains below all came from one sample that was sequenced in a study of T cell responses to AZD1222 COVID-19 vaccine. The assay was immunoSEQ multiplex PCR, and TCRdb's table has in-frame clones only and misses some. The sample carries approximately 170,000 clones, about 91% recorded once. The source was peripheral blood, collected 28 days after the second AZD1222 dose. All receptors come from an adult who received the AZD1222 COVID-19 vaccine.

This clone was seen once. The chain is built from TRBV7-2 and TRBJ1-2; D gene uncertain. The CDR3 is made up of 14 amino acids. The V gene lost 5 bases and the J gene lost 3 bases, with 13 bases spanning the gap. Germline V gene lookup returns CDR1 SGHTA and CDR2 FQGNSA. For the CDR3, the DNA is TGTGCCAGCAGCCCGGAACATCGGGACTATGGCTACACCTTC. As protein: CASSPEHRDYGYTF.

This sequence joins TRBV20-1 and TRBJ1-1; D is possibly TRBD1 (6 bases). The CDR3 is 10 amino acids. Germline V gives CDR1 DFQATT, CDR2 SNEGSKA (reference sequence). The V end lost 1 base, the J end lost 11 bases, and 8 bases lay between the germline ends. CDR3 nucleotides: TGCAGTGCTAGAGTGGGGGCGGCTTTCTTT. Protein: CSARVGAAFF.

The chain joins TRBV5-5 to TRBJ2-5; D might be TRBD1 (6 bases). Trimming cost V 0 bases and J 7 bases, with 16 bases left between them. CDR1 is SGHKS, CDR2 YYEKEE, per germline (reference sequence). The CDR3 sequence is 15 residues long. The CDR3 reads CASSLEGVGVGTQYF. The CDR3 coding sequence is TGTGCCAGCAGCTTGGAGGGGGTCGGAGTGGGGACCCAGTACTTC.

The V call is TRBV6-5, the J call TRBJ2-7, with TRBD1 identical over 8 bases. V lost 4 bases to trimming and J lost 5 bases; unmatched junction nucleotides: 10. CDR3 size: 15 residues. Germline V gene lookup returns CDR1 MNHEY and CDR2 SVGAGI. The CDR3, as DNA: TGTGCCAGCAGTTCGACAGGGGAATCCCCTCACGAGCAGTACTTC. Protein: CASSSTGESPHEQYF.

This clone was seen a single time. The rearrangement uses TRBV3-1 (or the pseudogene TRBV3-2) and TRBJ2-1; 12 bases line up with TRBD1. V shed 4 bases and J 12 bases; nucleotides not matched to a gene: 10. CDR1 is LGHDT and CDR2 is YNNKEL in the germline V gene (reference sequence). This CDR3 spans 15 amino acids. CDR3: CASSRPGQGALAQFF. The CDR3 DNA sequence: TGTGCCAGCAGCCGCCCGGGACAGGGGGCGCTGGCGCAGTTCTTC.